This T cell receptor (beta chain) comes out of a study of T-cell memory formation after mild COVID-19. Findings of the study overall: Nothing confirmed that second-wave clones peaking on day 37 were specific for SARS-CoV-2. While clones contracting from day 15 to 85 were balanced between CD4 and CD8, later expanders leaned CD4+. Cross-reactive memory appears to have joined, as suggested by some responding clones showing up in pre-infection memory.

CDR1 is SEHNR, CDR2 FQNEAQ, per germline (reference sequence). Trimming left V 3 bases short and J 0 bases short, with 12 bases between. The CDR3 is 15 residues long. It was 5'RACE with constant-segment primers that produced the TCR alpha and TCR beta cDNA libraries, which carried sample barcodes and UMIs. Using its own MiXCR run on the 5' RACE reads, TCRdb lists one record per CDR3 protein. Among 170,000 or so distinct CDR3 sequences listed, 30% to 35% were seen once. This clonotype was detected once. Its target is unknown. The chain employs TRBV7-9 and TRBJ2-7; D call uncertain. Sequenced sample: PBMCs or a T cell subset sorted from them (not recorded which). The sequence derives from an adult woman who had mild COVID-19 (a few samples of this study predate the infection). Cell type and time point are not known. The CDR3, as DNA: TGTGCCAGCAGCTTTTCCCGGGCAGGCTCCTACGAGCAGTACTTC. It is translated as CASSFSRAGSYEQYF.